This T cell receptor (beta chain) emerged from a study of CD8+ T cells in alopecia areata (dated by TCRdb to 2016 to 2018). Study-wide context: Treated patients were enrolled in an open-label pilot trial of oral tofacitinib at 5 to 10 mg twice daily for moderate-to-severe alopecia areata. TCRbeta CDR3 regions were amplified by immunoSEQ multiplex PCR using 35 Vbeta forward and 13 Jbeta reverse primers. To study T cell clonal expansion in alopecia areata, the researchers applied high-throughput TCRbeta sequencing to both the C3H/HeJ mouse model and human patients. Patients received tofacitinib for 6 to 18 months and were then followed off drug for 6 months to check for delayed response and recurrence. In humans, TCRbeta sequencing was performed on scalp tissue and on sorted CD4+ and CD8+ peripheral blood T cells from healthy controls and from patients with patchy or totalis/universalis alopecia areata. Patients on tofacitinib were biopsied at baseline and after 4 and 24 weeks of treatment, and several of the patients also had a later scalp biopsy. Scalp clonality was compared across normal scalp (n=4), patchy alopecia areata scalp (n=8), and alopecia totalis/universalis scalp (n=8). RNA was obtained with the PAXgene miRNA kit for fixed scalp, the miRNeasy kit for PBMCs, and the RNeasy kit for mouse skin. General conclusions and limits of the study: Resident alphabeta T cells in normal human skin are also sequenced, complicating scalp TCR repertoire analysis, unlike mouse skin dominated by gammadelta T cells. Higher clonality and more expanded CD8+ clones were observed in lesional scalp than in normal scalp, particularly in alopecia totalis/universalis, a finding suggestive of antigenic drive. Shared TCR sequences between patients were less evident than in mice, which may be partly attributable to HLA diversity in the patient population.

The time point tag for this specimen amounts to: baseline before oral tofacitinib. Lesional scalp punch biopsies and peripheral blood were collected from alopecia areata patients. PBMCs were separated by density centrifugation and stained for CD3, CD4 and CD8, after which CD4+ and CD8+ T cells were sorted on a FACSAria. The library was generated by the immunoSEQ multiplex PCR assay. RNA was extracted from all samples and reverse transcribed into cDNA, which served as template for TCR sequencing. SuperScript III was used for first-strand cDNA synthesis, primed with a 2:1 mix of oligo-dT and random hexamers. A synthetic immune receptor repertoire was used to measure amplification bias, and any remaining bias was corrected computationally. Regarding the original processing steps: Raw reads were preprocessed to remove errors, and CDR3 was defined by IMGT conventions from the conserved cysteine to phenylalanine. Clonality was calculated as 1 minus Shannon entropy normalized by log2 of the number of productive unique TCRs. CD4 or CD8 identity of scalp clones was inferred by cross-referencing scalp TCRbeta sequences with sorted blood CD4 and CD8 repertoires. As stored in TCRdb, this immuneACCESS dataset retains in-frame rearrangements with V and J assigned. A fraction of the clones does not appear; measured against another copy, unresolved V genes explain less than half of the discrepancy, and the remainder lacks a known reason. V and J calls and clone size are given by that table; D and trimming were obtained from the DNA. The sample includes fewer than 200,000 clones, with 50% to 60% observed a single time. The top ten constitute about 15% of the sample.

Of note for this clone: It lacks a known antigen. No qualities accompany the bases; no much larger clone lies one base away.

The TCR was taken from a human donor with alopecia areata. The source material was CD4+ T cells sorted from blood, sampled at week 0.

The CDR3 protein sequence reads: CASSYVRGGTTGELFF. The DNA sequence is as follows: TGTGCCAGCAGTTACGTGCGGGGGGGTACAACCGGGGAGCTGTTTTTT. This chain joins TRBV6-6 to TRBJ2-2; 9 central bases correspond to TRBD2. After removal of 2 bases from V and 5 bases from J, the junction retains 6 bases not matched to a gene. CDR1 and CDR2 were assigned from the germline V gene (reference sequence) as MNHNY and SVGAGI. Including cysteine and phenylalanine, the CDR3 has 16 amino acids. The entry retains the CDR3 DNA only, 48 bases that are in frame from base 1.